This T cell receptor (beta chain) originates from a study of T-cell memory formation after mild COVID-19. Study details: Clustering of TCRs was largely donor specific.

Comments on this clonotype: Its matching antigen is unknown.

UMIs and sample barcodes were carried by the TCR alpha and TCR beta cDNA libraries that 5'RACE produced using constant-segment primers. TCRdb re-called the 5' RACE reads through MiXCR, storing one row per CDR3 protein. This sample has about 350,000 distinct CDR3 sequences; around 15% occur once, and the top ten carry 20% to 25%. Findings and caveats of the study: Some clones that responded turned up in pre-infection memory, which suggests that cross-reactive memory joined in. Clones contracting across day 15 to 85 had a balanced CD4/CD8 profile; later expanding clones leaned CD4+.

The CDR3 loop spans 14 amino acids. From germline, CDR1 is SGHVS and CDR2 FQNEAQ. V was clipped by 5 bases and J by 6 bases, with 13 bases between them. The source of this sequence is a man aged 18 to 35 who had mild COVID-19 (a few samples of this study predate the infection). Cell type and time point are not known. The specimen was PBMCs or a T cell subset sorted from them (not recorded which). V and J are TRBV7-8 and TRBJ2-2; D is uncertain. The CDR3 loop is CASSPHALAGELFF. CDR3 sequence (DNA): TGTGCCAGCAGCCCTCACGCCTTGGCCGGGGAGCTGTTTTTT.